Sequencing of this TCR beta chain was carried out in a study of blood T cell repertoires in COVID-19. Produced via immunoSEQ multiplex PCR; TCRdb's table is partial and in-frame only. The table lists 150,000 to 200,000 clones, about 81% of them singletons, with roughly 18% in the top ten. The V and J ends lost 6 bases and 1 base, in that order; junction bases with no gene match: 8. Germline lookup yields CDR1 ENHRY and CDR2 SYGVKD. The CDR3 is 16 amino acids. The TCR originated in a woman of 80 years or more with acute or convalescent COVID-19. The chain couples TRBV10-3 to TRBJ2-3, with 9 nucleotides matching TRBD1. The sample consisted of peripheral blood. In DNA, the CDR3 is TGTGCCATCAGGGGAGGGACAGGGCGAGGCACAGATACGCAGTATTTT. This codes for CAIRGGTGRGTDTQYF.